Presented here are 27 T cell receptor beta chains from one specimen sequenced in a study of CD8 T cells in ankylosing spondylitis. MiXCR, applied by TCRdb to the 5' RACE reads, yields one record per CDR3 protein. The table includes about 90,000 distinct CDR3 sequences, around 26% detected once. Sequenced input: blood, either unsorted or a sorted T cell fraction (not recorded which). The receptor set was obtained from a male donor with ankylosing spondylitis or in good health (not recorded which).

V and J are TRBV5-1 and TRBJ2-7; 7 bases map to TRBD2. The CDR3 is 13 residues long. J gave up 12 bases and V 0 bases, and 9 bases lay outside the gene matches. Germline-derived CDR1 and CDR2 are SGHRS and YFSETQ. CDR3 in DNA: TGCGCCAGCAGCTTGGCGCCCGAACTAGCGCCGTACTTC. Its protein is CASSLAPELAPYF.

This clonotype was counted at least ten times. CDR3 amino acids: CASSYVQRTGEYQPQHF. CDR3 bases: TGTGCCAGCAGTTACGTCCAGAGGACAGGAGAATATCAGCCCCAGCATTTT. This rearrangement joins TRBV28 to TRBJ1-5; 7 positions agree with TRBD1. CDR1 and CDR2 (germline): MDHEN, SYDVKM. V was pared by 4 bases and J by 5 bases, with 14 bases of the junction left unmatched. The CDR3 is 17 amino acids.

V usage is TRBV4-1 and J usage is TRBJ1-6; weak D call: TRBD1 (5 bases). Germline loops: CDR1 MGHRA, CDR2 YSYEKL. V gave up 0 bases and J gave up 3 bases, with 12 bases separating them. CDR3 length equals 17 residues. The CDR3 spells CASSQEGGDFYNSPLHF. The CDR3 DNA is TGCGCCAGCAGCCAAGAGGGAGGGGACTTCTATAATTCACCCCTCCACTTT.

A word on this clonotype: At one boundary the junction diverges from the germline segment, which might be a read error. The chain carries TRBV27 and TRBJ2-3; D possibly matches TRBD1 or TRBD2 (5 bases each). The CDR3 has 11 amino acids. Germline assignment: CDR1 MNHEY and CDR2 SMNVEV (reference sequence). CDR3 protein: CASSSAGTANF. DNA for the CDR3: TGTGCCAGCAGTTCCGCCGGGACCGCCAATTTT.

This clonotype was counted only a few times. The genes are TRBV6-5 and TRBJ2-7; tentative D call: TRBD1 (5 bases). Germline V lookup: CDR1 MNHEY, CDR2 SVGAGI. V lost 0 bases and J 2 bases, leaving 8 bases between the germline ends. This CDR3 spans 14 amino acids. The CDR3 coding sequence is TGTGCCAGCAGTTACTCCAGGGCCACCTACGAGCAGTACTTC. The encoded protein is CASSYSRATYEQYF.

The V gene is TRBV5-1, the J gene TRBJ1-5, with a possible D match to TRBD1 (6 bases). The germline gives CDR1 SGHRS, CDR2 YFSETQ. The V and J ends lost 3 bases and 5 bases respectively, with 9 bases between them. The CDR3 is 13 amino acids. CDR3 in amino acids: CASSSTGYQPQHF. As DNA, the CDR3 is TGCGCCAGCAGCTCGACAGGTTATCAGCCCCAGCATTTT.

This clonotype was seen ten or more times. The J gene is TRBJ1-1, the V gene TRBV12-3 or TRBV12-4, with no clear D. This CDR3 spans 14 amino acids. The V end lost 5 bases, the J end lost 2 bases, and 12 bases lay between the germline ends. The CDR3 is CASSLSGSNTEAFF. CDR3 in DNA: TGTGCCAGCAGTCTCTCGGGATCCAACACTGAAGCTTTCTTT.

This clonotype occurred a few times. The chain recombines TRBV5-6 with TRBJ1-1, with 7 bases identical to TRBD1. This CDR3 spans 15 amino acids. Germline CDR1 is SGHDT and CDR2 is YYEEEE. The J segment lost 1 base and the V segment lost 5 bases, leaving 8 bases of the junction unmatched. CDR3 DNA: TGTGCCAGCAGGCGAACAGGGGACGGGAACACTGAAGCTTTCTTT. Translation gives CASRRTGDGNTEAFF.

Turning to this clonotype: A much bigger clone sits one base away, suggesting this may be a read error. The chain carries TRBV27 and TRBJ1-5; D remains ambiguous. The CDR3 is made up of 15 amino acids. The germline gives CDR1 MNHEY, CDR2 SMNVEV (reference sequence). V was shortened by 0 bases and J by 1 base, with 7 bases between the two germline ends. The DNA for the CDR3 is TGTGCCAGCAGTTTATCCGGACGGAGCAATCAGCCCCAGCATTTT. Protein product: CASSLSGRSNQPQHF.

The table lists this clonotype with a few counts. This chain links TRBV4-1 with TRBJ2-3; 7 bases line up with TRBD2. V gave up 0 bases and J gave up 1 base; unmatched junction bases: 13. This CDR3 is 19 amino acids long. CDR1 and CDR2 from the germline V gene are MGHRA and YSYEKL. The CDR3 DNA reads TGCGCCAGCAGCCAAGAATGGGGCCCAGGGAGGGACGGCACAGATACGCAGTATTTT. It encodes CASSQEWGPGRDGTDTQYF.

This clonotype was detected only once. This chain joins TRBV18 and TRBJ2-1; a weak D match, TRBD1 (5 bases). V gave up 1 base and J gave up 7 bases, with 8 bases separating them. The germline V gene encodes CDR1 KGHSH and CDR2 LQKENI. This CDR3 is 13 amino acids long. The CDR3 DNA follows: TGTGCCAGCTCACCACTGGCAGGGAATGAGCAGTTCTTC. It yields the protein CASSPLAGNEQFF. Supplemented by reference TRBV18 and TRBJ2-1, the full variable domain reads NAGVMQNPRHLVRRRGQEARLRCSPMKGHSHVYWYRQLPEEGLKFMVYLQKENIIDESGMPKERFSAEFPKEGPSILRIQQVVRGDSAAYFCASSPLAGNEQFFGPGTRLTVL.

The chain is built from TRBV5-1 and TRBJ1-6; D uncertain. The CDR3 totals 16 residues. Germline V lookup: CDR1 SGHRS, CDR2 YFSETQ. Trimming pared 0 bases from V and 3 bases from J, leaving 10 bases between. CDR3 protein: CASSLGGSNYNSPLHF. CDR3 nucleotide sequence: TGCGCCAGCAGCTTGGGCGGGAGCAACTATAATTCACCCCTCCACTTT.

V gene TRBV20-1 combines with J gene TRBJ2-7, with D perhaps matching TRBD1 (6 bases). The germline V and J ends were trimmed by 3 bases and 2 bases, with 11 bases remaining between them. This CDR3 has 13 amino acids. Per germline, CDR1 DFQATT and CDR2 SNEGSKA (reference sequence). DNA for the CDR3: TGCAGTGCTAGTTCTACAGGGCCCTACGAGCAGTACGTC. It specifies CSASSTGPYEQYV.

CDR3 sequence reads: CASSSSIYQPQHF. As DNA, the CDR3 is TGTGCCAGCTCATCATCCATCTATCAGCCCCAGCATTTT. The rearrangement joins TRBV18 to TRBJ1-5; D gene uncertain. Trimming shortened V by 5 bases and J by 5 bases, and 10 bases separated the two germline ends. CDR1 is KGHSH, CDR2 LQKENI, per germline. CDR3 size: 13 residues.

The chain is built from TRBV20-1 and TRBJ2-1, with D uncertain. The V end lost 5 bases, the J end lost 8 bases, and 19 bases lay between the germline ends. This CDR3 contains 14 residues. Germline V gene data show CDR1 as DFQATT and CDR2 as SNEGSKA (reference sequence). The CDR3 here is CSAGSASSFDEQFF. Here the CDR3 DNA reads TGCAGTGCTGGTAGTGCGTCTTCTTTCGATGAGCAGTTCTTC.

The gene calls are TRBV7-6 and TRBJ2-3; the D is unclear. With 3 bases removed from V and 6 bases from J, the gap between germline ends came to 4 bases. This CDR3 contains 11 residues. Germline CDR1 is SGHVS and CDR2 is FNYEAQ. Written as DNA, the CDR3 is TGTGCCAGCAGCTTCCAGGATACGCAGTATTTT. This encodes CASSFQDTQYF.

This clonotype was found many times. J is TRBJ2-7 and V is TRBV5-1; possible D gene TRBD1, 6 bases. The CDR3 is 13 amino acids. CDR1 is SGHRS, CDR2 YFSETQ, per germline. Trimming removed 4 bases from V and 1 base from J, with 9 bases in between. This CDR3 is CASSRDRSYEQYF. CDR3 coding DNA: TGCGCCAGCAGCCGTGACAGGTCCTACGAGCAGTACTTC. Filled out from reference TRBV5-1 and TRBJ2-7, the complete variable domain reads KAGVTQTPRYLIKTRGQQVTLSCSPISGHRSVSWYQQTPGQGLQFLFEYFSETQRNKGNFPGRFSGRQFSNSRSEMNVSTLELGDSALYLCASSRDRSYEQYFGPGTRLTVT.

In this sample, this clonotype turned up once. This sequence joins TRBV3-1 and TRBJ2-7; TRBD2 aligns across 8 bases. The CDR3 covers 16 residues. CDR1 is LGHDT and CDR2 is YNNKEL in the germline V gene (reference sequence). The V segment lost 5 bases and the J segment 1 base; nucleotides outside the gene matches: 10. The CDR3 reads CASSVTSGWWSYEQYF. Written as DNA, the CDR3 is TGTGCCAGCAGCGTCACTAGCGGTTGGTGGTCCTACGAGCAGTACTTC.

This clonotype was detected only a few times. The chain couples TRBV5-1 to TRBJ2-7; the D is unclear. The ends were cut back, 4 bases at V and 4 bases at J, with 18 bases in the middle. Germline V gene sequence: CDR1 SGHRS, CDR2 YFSETQ. CDR3 length: 15 residues. CDR3 coding DNA: TGCGCCAGCAGCCTTAGATACGGTCGGCAATACGAGCAGTACTTC. Translating it yields CASSLRYGRQYEQYF.

CDR3 bases: TGCAGTGCTAGAGTGGCGACACCTACTAACTATGGCTACACCTTC. It translates to CSARVATPTNYGYTF. V gene TRBV20-1 combines with J gene TRBJ1-2; D gene ambiguous. Germline lookup yields CDR1 DFQATT and CDR2 SNEGSKA (reference sequence). The ends were cut back, 1 base at V and 0 bases at J, with 12 bases in the middle. This CDR3 is 15 amino acids long.

This clonotype was seen at least ten times. The DNA for the CDR3 is TGTGCCAGCAGCTTAGTGGGGTCTCAGCCCCAGCATTTT. This gives the protein CASSLVGSQPQHF. The J gene is TRBJ1-5, the V gene TRBV7-8, with D hard to call. The ends were cut back, 1 base at V and 6 bases at J, with 7 bases in the middle. Germline CDR1 reads SGHVS; CDR2 reads FQNEAQ. CDR3 size: 13 residues.

This clonotype has a handful of counts. The chain carries TRBV9 and TRBJ2-3; D gene uncertain. The CDR3 is made up of 17 amino acids. CDR1 and CDR2 from the germline V gene are SGDLS and YYNGEE. Trimming cost V 4 bases and J 2 bases, with 20 bases left between them. In nucleotides, the CDR3 is TGTGCCAGCAGCACAACCTTGACCGGGCCGTCCACAGATACGCAGTATTTT. The encoded protein is CASSTTLTGPSTDTQYF.

This clonotype has just a few counts. The chain joins TRBV5-1 to TRBJ2-1; weak D call: TRBD2 (5 bases). The CDR3 is 14 residues long. CDR1 is SGHRS, CDR2 YFSETQ, per germline. V lost 4 bases and J lost 10, with 18 bases in between. In DNA, the CDR3 is TGCGCCAGCAGCCACGAGGAGGTAGCCGGAGAGCAGTTCTTC. This codes for CASSHEEVAGEQFF.

V is TRBV29-1 and J is TRBJ2-3; D gene uncertain. The CDR3 contains 15 residues. Trimming removed 5 bases at V and 3 bases at J, with 18 bases between. Germline loops: CDR1 SQVTM, CDR2 ANQGSEA. CDR3 protein: CSVSYGTGWTDTQYF. CDR3 coding DNA: TGCAGCGTTTCCTACGGAACCGGTTGGACAGATACGCAGTATTTT.

This clonotype was seen many times. This rearrangement joins TRBV20-1 to TRBJ2-3, with 8 bases that match TRBD1. The ends lost 5 bases at V and 5 bases at J; junction bases unmatched: 9. Germline values: CDR1 DFQATT, CDR2 SNEGSKA (reference sequence). The CDR3 runs to 14 residues. In nucleotides, the CDR3 is TGCAGTGCTGCAAGGACAGGGCACAGAGATACGCAGTATTTT. Translation gives CSAARTGHRDTQYF.

In its sample, this clonotype was seen many times. The J gene is TRBJ2-3, the V gene TRBV25-1; TRBD2 aligns across 12 bases. The CDR3 consists of 16 residues. Trimming at V came to 5 bases and at J to 4 bases, leaving 7 bases not matched to a gene. CDR1 is MGHDK, CDR2 SYGVNS, per germline. CDR3 sequence reads: CASSSGLAGRADTQYF. The CDR3 region has the DNA TGTGCCAGCAGTTCCGGACTAGCGGGGAGAGCAGATACGCAGTATTTT.

The chain joins TRBV28 to TRBJ1-1; D is uncertain. Germline V gene lookup returns CDR1 MDHEN and CDR2 SYDVKM. CDR3 length: 12 amino acids. V was cut by 6 bases and J by 6 bases, with 11 bases left in between. The CDR3 here is CASRAERPEAFF. CDR3 sequence (DNA): TGTGCCAGCAGGGCTGAGAGGCCTGAAGCTTTCTTT.